This T cell receptor (beta chain) is drawn from a study of Ad26.COV2.S vaccination and SARS-CoV-2 variants. General study points: Comparability of non-spike TCR breadth was observed across vaccine and placebo recipients. Total T cell responses were possibly underestimated by TCR breadth and depth analyses.

The table came from immunoSEQ multiplex PCR; TCRdb's copy has only in-frame clones and leaves some out. The sample includes some 370,000 clones, under 90% of them seen just once. Trimming pared 4 bases from V and 6 bases from J, leaving 10 bases between. CDR1 is GTSNPN and CDR2 is SVGIG in the germline V gene (reference sequence). The CDR3 runs 13 residues. The treatment was: roughly 20 received Ad26.COV2.S at low or high dose, single or two shots; roughly five received placebo; per-sample allocation not given. On day 63 after the first injection, vaccine and placebo recipients gave samples. SARS-CoV-2 spike from the Wuhan strain was encoded by the vaccine, an Ad26 vector. This clone was counted between two and nine times. The antigen remains undetermined.

The clonotype was recovered from a person aged 18-60 years who received the Ad26.COV2.S COVID-19 vaccine or a placebo. Sequencing was performed on peripheral blood, taken in a trial of Ad26.COV2.S vaccine versus placebo. J is TRBJ1-6 and V is TRBV30; D not resolved. The CDR3 region is CAWTYGVNSPLHF. CDR3 coding DNA: TGTGCCTGGACATACGGGGTTAATTCACCCCTCCACTTT.